This TCR beta chain was captured by sequencing in a study of CD8 T cells in ankylosing spondylitis. Study-level results: What appeared characteristic of ankylosing spondylitis blood was a TCR beta motif of eight highly homologous variants. Significant enrichment of disease-linked clones was reported in matched ankylosing spondylitis synovial fluid. Previously reported in reactive arthritis synovial fluid and blood were some of the motif variants. Disease-linked clones had a CD8+ phenotype and relatively low frequency in peripheral blood.

A word on this clonotype: As yet, its antigen is unknown.

Trimming cost V 2 bases and J 10 bases, with 18 bases left between them. CDR1 DFQATT and CDR2 SNEGSKA come from the germline V gene (reference sequence). The CDR3 sequence is 14 residues long. Quantitative 5'-RACE with molecular barcodes generated TCR beta libraries. TCRdb ran MiXCR on the 5' RACE reads and lists one entry per CDR3 protein. The sample comprises under 550,000 distinct CDR3 sequences, 25% to 30% of which are singletons, and under 0.9% rests with the top ten. Sequences were obtained from blood, either unsorted or a sorted T cell fraction (not recorded which). The sequence was collected from a male donor with ankylosing spondylitis. This chain connects TRBV20-1 to TRBJ2-1; D call uncertain. CDR3 DNA: TGCAGTGCTAGAAAACCCCCGTACATTCAGGAGCAGTTCTTC. Amino acids: CSARKPPYIQEQFF.